These 22 T cell receptor beta chains share one sample of origin, sequenced in a study of OX40 agonist ivuxolimab in advanced cancers. Data came from immunoSEQ multiplex PCR; TCRdb stores just in-frame clones and leaves some out. This sample has about 32,000 clones, with approximately 87% found just once. The material sequenced was CD4+ or CD8+ T cells sorted from blood, taken in a trial of the OX40 agonist ivuxolimab. Every receptor here comes from an adult with an advanced solid tumor such as melanoma, head and neck, liver or kidney cancer.

This clone was seen a handful of times. The chain employs TRBV13 and TRBJ1-1, with a tentative D call TRBD1 (5 bases). This CDR3 is built from 18 residues. V was cut by 0 bases and J by 5 bases, with 22 bases left in between. Germline V CDR1 and CDR2: PRHDT, FYEKMQ (reference sequence). The CDR3: CASSLGFVGRQADTEAFF. The CDR3 nucleotides read TGTGCCAGCAGCTTAGGATTTGTGGGGCGTCAGGCCGATACTGAAGCTTTCTTT.

By share, this clone ranks as medium-sized. This chain links TRBV6-4 with TRBJ2-1; tentative D call: TRBD2 (5 bases). Germline values: CDR1 MRHNA, CDR2 SNTAGT. This CDR3 has 15 residues. The germline V and J ends were trimmed by 0 bases and 8 bases, with 14 bases remaining between them. The CDR3 region is CASSDSLGSADEQFF. The CDR3 DNA follows: TGTGCCAGCAGTGACTCGTTGGGGTCAGCGGATGAGCAGTTCTTC.

V is TRBV4-1 and J is TRBJ2-7; 8 bases are a match to TRBD1. From germline, CDR1 is MGHRA and CDR2 YSYEKL. V was clipped by 2 bases and J by 3 bases; unmatched bases: 9. CDR3 length: 16 amino acids. The CDR3 sequence: CASSQIHGTGNYEQYF. CDR3 nucleotide sequence: TGCGCCAGCAGCCAAATCCACGGGACAGGCAACTACGAGCAGTACTTC.

This clone has a single count. This chain connects TRBV5-6 to TRBJ2-7; D perhaps matches TRBD1 (5 bases). The V and J ends lost 3 bases and 3 bases respectively, with 13 bases between them. Looked up from germline, CDR1 is SGHDT and CDR2 is YYEEEE. This CDR3 comprises 14 residues. The CDR3 DNA sequence: TGTGCCAGCAGCTCCCTCCTCAGGGACTACGAGCAGTACTTC. Amino acids: CASSSLLRDYEQYF. Combining the CDR3 with reference TRBV5-6 and TRBJ2-7 gives the whole variable domain DAGVTQSPTHLIKTRGQQVTLRCSPKSGHDTVSWYQQALGQGPQFIFQYYEEEERQRGNFPDRFSGHQFPNYSSELNVNALLLGDSALYLCASSSLLRDYEQYFGPGTRLTVT.

V is TRBV27 and J is TRBJ2-2, with D possibly called TRBD1 or TRBD2 (5 bases each). The V end lost 8 bases, the J end lost 2 bases, and 39 bases lay between the germline ends. Germline V lookup: CDR1 MNHEY, CDR2 SMNVEV (reference sequence). The CDR3 totals 23 residues. The CDR3 DNA follows: TGTGCCAGCGGGGGTGTGGGGGTCTCCTCTCACCTAGTTGTAGGACCTAACACCGGGGAGCTGTTTTTT. Protein: CASGGVGVSSHLVVGPNTGELFF.

The table lists this clone with a few counts. This chain connects TRBV2 to TRBJ1-5; D perhaps matches TRBD1 (5 bases). The V gene lost 5 bases and the J gene lost 4 bases, with 9 bases spanning the gap. There are 13 residues in the CDR3. Germline lookup yields CDR1 SNHLY and CDR2 FYNNEI. CDR3 coding DNA: TGTGCCAGCAGTTCCAGGGATAATCAGCCCCAGCATTTT. Its protein product is CASSSRDNQPQHF.

A note on this clone: Since a much larger clone is just one base distant, this may be a read error. In the same sample, other DNA sequences code for this CDR3. This sequence joins TRBV27 and TRBJ1-1, with TRBD1 as a possible D gene (5 bases). Germline V lookup: CDR1 MNHEY, CDR2 SMNVEV (reference sequence). The CDR3 runs 14 residues. CDR3 in amino acids: CASSLIGQNTEAFF. The CDR3, as DNA: TGTGCCAGTAGTTTGATCGGACAAAACACTGAAGCTTTCTTT.

This clone has just one count. DNA of the CDR3: TGTGCCAGCAGCCCCGACAGGGGAAATGGCTACACCTTC. It yields the protein CASSPDRGNGYTF. The chain has TRBV6-5 and TRBJ1-2; 8 bases line up with TRBD1. This CDR3 region has 13 residues. CDR1 is MNHEY, CDR2 SVGAGI, per germline. V dropped 6 bases and J dropped 6; count of bases not matched to a gene: 6.

The V and J genes are TRBV28 and TRBJ1-1; 8 bases fit TRBD1. CDR3 length equals 14 residues. Germline V gene sequence: CDR1 MDHEN, CDR2 SYDVKM. V was clipped by 6 bases and J by 5 bases; unmatched bases: 8. CDR3 protein: CASRRTGRRTEAFF. In nucleotides, the CDR3 is TGTGCCAGCAGAAGGACAGGGAGGAGGACTGAAGCTTTCTTT. The full variable domain, completed using reference TRBV28 and TRBJ1-1, is DVKVTQSSRYLVKRTGEKVFLECVQDMDHENMFWYRQDPGLGLRLIYFSYDVKMKEKGDIPEGYSVSREKKERFSLILESASTNQTSMYLCASRRTGRRTEAFFGQGTRLTVV.

The V and J genes are TRBV6-5 and TRBJ2-5; D unclear. The V gene's germline CDR1 is MNHEY and CDR2 SVGAGI. There are 12 residues in the CDR3. Deletions cut 2 bases from V and 6 bases from J, with 7 bases between. This CDR3 is CASSYGGQTQYF. CDR3 bases: TGTGCCAGCAGTTACGGTGGCCAGACCCAGTACTTC.

This clone appeared a single time. The J gene is TRBJ2-2, the V gene TRBV11-2; 11 bases agree with TRBD2. Looked up from germline, CDR1 is SGHAT and CDR2 is FQNNGV. The CDR3 sequence is 16 residues long. The trim removed 5 bases at V and 3 bases at J, leaving 5 bases unmatched. The CDR3 region has the DNA TGTGCCAGCAGCCCTAGCGGGGGGCCCGACACCGGGGAGCTGTTTTTT. Its protein product is CASSPSGGPDTGELFF.

This chain joins TRBV21-1 and TRBJ1-1; the table names TRBD1, a call not compared with the DNA. TRBV21-1 is assigned pseudogene status. There are 14 residues in the CDR3. CDR3 protein: CASRYRGLNTEAFF. The CDR3 coding sequence is TGTGCCAGCCGATATAGGGGGCTGAACACTGAAGCTTTCTTT.

The rearrangement uses TRBV6-6 and TRBJ2-7, with a tentative D call TRBD1 (6 bases). Per germline, CDR1 MNHNY and CDR2 SVGAGI (reference sequence). This CDR3 region has 13 residues. V lost 4 bases and J 3 bases, leaving 10 bases between the germline ends. CDR3 nucleotides: TGTGCCAGCAGTTTGGGACACCTCTACGAGCAGTACTTC. Its protein is CASSLGHLYEQYF.

V and J are TRBV6-5 and TRBJ2-5; TRBD2 aligns across 8 bases. The CDR3 totals 14 residues. J was trimmed by 5 bases and V by 8 bases; bases with no gene match: 10. Germline CDR1 is MNHEY and CDR2 is SVGAGI. The CDR3 reads CASCSGGLWETQYF. DNA of the CDR3: TGTGCCAGCTGTTCGGGGGGGCTTTGGGAGACCCAGTACTTC.

The V gene is TRBV5-1, the J gene TRBJ1-2, with TRBD1 identical over 8 bases. The germline V gene has CDR1 SGHRS and CDR2 YFSETQ. The CDR3 loop spans 18 amino acids. The V segment lost 3 bases and the J segment 2 bases; nucleotides outside the gene matches: 15. The CDR3 protein is CASSWALRGTGVNYGYTF. The CDR3 bases are TGCGCCAGCAGCTGGGCTCTCCGTGGGACAGGCGTCAACTATGGCTACACCTTC.

The chain recombines TRBV5-6 with TRBJ2-5; possibly TRBD1 for D (5 bases). The CDR3 runs to 17 residues. Germline V gene lookup returns CDR1 SGHDT and CDR2 YYEEEE. The V gene lost 0 bases and the J gene lost 2 bases, with 17 bases spanning the gap. CDR3 DNA sequence: TGTGCCAGCAGCTTGGGAGGTCAGGGTCTTATTCAAGAGACCCAGTACTTC. The encoded protein is CASSLGGQGLIQETQYF.

This rearrangement joins TRBV30 to TRBJ1-1; possibly TRBD1 for D (5 bases). This CDR3 is 13 amino acids long. Germline V gene lookup returns CDR1 GTSNPN and CDR2 SVGIG (reference sequence). Trimming left V 4 bases short and J 4 bases short, with 13 bases between. CDR3 amino acids: CAWTGHVRTEAFF. CDR3 DNA sequence: TGTGCCTGGACCGGACACGTACGCACTGAAGCTTTCTTT. The full variable domain, completed using reference TRBV30 and TRBJ1-1, is SQTIHQWPATLVQPVGSPLSLECTVEGTSNPNLYWYRQAAGRGLQLLFYSVGIGQISSEVPQNLSASRPQDRQFILSSKKLLLSDSGFYLCAWTGHVRTEAFFGQGTRLTVV.

V usage is TRBV4-2 and J usage is TRBJ2-7; 10 bases fit TRBD2. CDR1 and CDR2 (germline): LGHNA, YNFKEQ. Trimming at V came to 4 bases and at J to 2 bases, leaving 8 bases not matched to a gene. This CDR3 region has 16 residues. This CDR3 reads CASSRERTSGTYEQYF. In DNA, the CDR3 is TGTGCCAGCAGCCGAGAGCGGACTAGCGGTACCTACGAGCAGTACTTC.

The chain has TRBV7-9 and TRBJ1-1; D is uncertain. The germline gives CDR1 SEHNR, CDR2 FQNEAQ (reference sequence). The CDR3 runs to 14 residues. V lost 7 bases, J lost 5 bases, and 17 bases lay in between. CDR3 loop: CASMRGPPGTEAFF. CDR3 in DNA: TGTGCCAGCATGCGAGGACCACCAGGTACTGAAGCTTTCTTT.

The chain couples TRBV4-1 to TRBJ2-1; 10 nucleotides agree with TRBD2. J lost 5 bases, V lost 3 bases, and 4 bases had no gene match. This CDR3 is 15 amino acids long. Germline V lookup: CDR1 MGHRA, CDR2 YSYEKL. The CDR3 here is CASSHPSGGNNEQFF. CDR3 sequence (DNA): TGCGCCAGCAGCCACCCTAGCGGGGGTAACAATGAGCAGTTCTTC.

J is TRBJ2-1 and V is TRBV18, with TRBD2 matching 10 bases. The CDR3 contains 19 residues. V lost 2 bases and J lost 5; bases outside the gene matches: 15. In germline, CDR1 is KGHSH, CDR2 LQKENI. This chain's CDR3 is CASSPSRGTSETSDNEQFF. CDR3 nucleotides: TGTGCCAGCTCACCATCCCGGGGGACTAGCGAAACATCTGACAATGAGCAGTTCTTC. The whole variable domain, filled in from reference TRBV18 and TRBJ2-1, reads NAGVMQNPRHLVRRRGQEARLRCSPMKGHSHVYWYRQLPEEGLKFMVYLQKENIIDESGMPKERFSAEFPKEGPSILRIQQVVRGDSAAYFCASSPSRGTSETSDNEQFFGPGTRLTVL.

DNA of the CDR3: TGTGCCAGCAGCGCGCTAGCGAGCACAGATACGCAGTATTTT. Its protein is CASSALASTDTQYF. The genes are TRBV7-9 and TRBJ2-3; maybe TRBD2 (6 bases). This CDR3 is 14 amino acids long. Germline assignment: CDR1 SEHNR and CDR2 FQNEAQ (reference sequence). V was shortened by 5 bases and J by 0 bases, with 9 bases between the two germline ends.